This T cell receptor beta chain was captured by sequencing in a study of T cell responses to AZD1222 COVID-19 vaccine. Study-wide results and limits: Spike-specific TCR repertoires showed rising breadth and depth after two AZD1222 doses. Most donors were white British and more were female, and clonal diversity was possibly underestimated. AZD1222 recipients seropositive at baseline numbered only five or six.

As to this clone: What it recognizes is unknown.

Between the trimmed V and J ends, which lost 2 bases and 6 bases, there was a span of 7 bases. The CDR3 contains 13 residues. Sequencing was performed with immunoSEQ multiplex PCR; in TCRdb, only in-frame clones are kept and a portion is missing. This sample carries about 200,000 clones, about 92% of them seen once, and the ten largest clones take 1% to 1.5%. This TCR was recovered from an adult in good health. The chain is built from TRBV12-3 or TRBV12-4 and TRBJ1-4; tentative D call: TRBD1 (5 bases). The source was peripheral blood, collected on day 0 of AZD1222 vaccination. This CDR3 is CASSLRGDEKLFF. The DNA for the CDR3 is TGTGCCAGCAGTTTACGGGGGGATGAAAAACTGTTTTTT.